This T cell receptor (beta chain) is from a study of human T cells and chemical hapten exposure (dated by TCRdb to the early 2020s). General notes on the study: For sensitization, 2% DPC in acetone was applied to a roughly 2 cm by roughly 2 cm area of upper inner arm skin. Throughout the study period of around 25 weeks, patients also received therapeutic DPC doses to the scalp every week. Patch tests used Finn chambers with 0.01% DPC on the upper back, scored after 6 days by International Contact Dermatitis Research Group standards. Most of the patients in the cohort were female, and the cohort covered alopecia areata with under or over 50% scalp involvement, alopecia totalis and alopecia universalis. Libraries were combined into a pool for sequencing, and differences in TCR yield between samples came mainly from small differences in library volumes within the pool. This study followed changes in the peripheral blood TCR repertoire in vivo during primary and secondary sensitization of alopecia patients to the hapten diphenylcyclopropenone (DPC). Blood samples were taken from patients before sensitization (week 0) and at 2, 6 and about 24 weeks after DPC sensitization. For TCR sequencing, blood came from over 25 alopecia patients at anywhere from one to four time points (pre-sensitization, 2, 6 and 24 weeks).

In its sample, this clonotype was seen many times. It has no known antigen specificity. The record has no base qualities; no much larger clone is one base away. Broader findings and caveats from the paper: Expanded TCRs formed significantly more large CDR3 similarity clusters than pre-sensitization or healthy control sets, consistent with antigen-driven responses. After repeated subsampling, changes were observed in the strength of the expansion versus patch-test correlation and in the threshold at which the correlation became significant. A positive correlation was found between the number of PT1 expanded TCRs and patch test score, with significance reached at thresholds 8, 16 and 32 but not 4. All patients had alopecia, a presumed autoimmune disease, so their immune response might differ from that of healthy individuals. DPC sensitization did not change how many TCRs were above 1 in 1000 frequency, and no evidence was found of alterations in global repertoire structure.

Libraries were constructed by RACE. The data were produced on a NextSeq 500. During library preparation, unique molecular identifiers were attached to individual cDNA molecules so that TCRs could be counted quantitatively and reproducibly. For every blood RNA sample, sequencing covered both the TCR alpha and TCR beta chains. The published analysis was carried out like this. Samples had a median of roughly 100,000 TCRs, with a range from roughly 23,224 to 700,000. The Decombinator software suite was used to annotate the V, J and CDR3 of the TCR reads. For PS versus PT1 abundance plots, all samples were subsampled to the same number of TCRs (28,000). Expanded TCRs were defined as absent before sensitization and observed at least eight times at the 2-week time point. TCRdb ran its own pipeline on the public reads, namely fastp trimming at Q25 and MiXCR clone calling, and kept in-frame beta chains. Under each unique CDR3 protein, matching rows form one entry showing the most common genes and DNA. TCRdb assigned the V and J calls; the authors' analysis was not used. The sample profile shows over 60,000 distinct CDR3 sequences; around 10% of them were found once. The ten largest make up 6.8% of the sample.

From the cysteine up to the phenylalanine, the CDR3 has a length of 13 residues. The sequence is cut down to CDR3 DNA, 39 bases in frame from base 1. For CDR1 and CDR2, the germline V gene lists MNHEY and SVGAGI. Cut back by 3 bases and 7 bases, the V and J ends lie 10 bases apart. This sample's time point label indicates: patch test 2, 6 weeks after DPC sensitization. According to the study, the label for this sample's treatment or condition signals: therapeutic diphenylcyclopropenone sensitization with weekly scalp DPC. At each patch-test visit, blood was drawn before the patch test was applied. Patients were eligible if aged 18 to 70, diagnosed with alopecia and judged suitable for DPC therapy, and pregnant patients were excluded. Total RNA was extracted from unfractionated whole blood collected in Tempus Blood RNA tubes.

Sample: whole blood, taken in connection with sensitization to the hapten diphenylcyclopropenone (DPC). The source of this sequence is a woman between 50 and 59 years old with alopecia areata. Some clones in this sample may be carry-over from other donors' samples. The chain employs TRBV6-5 and TRBJ2-4; D gene: possibly TRBD2, on 6 matching bases. The DNA is as follows: TGTGCCAGCAGTTATCAGGAGGGGAACATTCAGTACTTC. It translates to CASSYQEGNIQYF.